The rows below give T cell receptor beta chains drawn from one sample of a study of breast tumors, draining lymph nodes, adjacent tissues. TCRdb ran MiXCR on the multiplex PCR reads and lists one entry per CDR3 protein. Of approximately 210,000 distinct CDR3 sequences listed, roughly 32% are singletons. Sequenced: axillary lymph node tissue. The receptors come from a female donor with breast cancer. Some clones in this sample may be carry-over from other donors' samples. CDR3s include the opening cysteine and the closing phenylalanine or tryptophan. Fields, in order: CDR3 protein, D gene, V gene, J gene, clone size. D genes are given only for firm matches. The size field is filled for only some rows; it gives once, few, many or a size class.

CDR3 protein: CASSLGQGASQTEAFF
D gene: TRBD1
V gene: TRBV7-9
J gene: TRBJ1-1
clone size: few

CDR3 protein: CASSFGAARDSTEAFF
D gene: -
V gene: TRBV7-8
J gene: TRBJ1-1
clone size: few

CDR3 protein: CATSKGQAYQETQYF
D gene: TRBD1
V gene: TRBV15
J gene: TRBJ2-5
clone size: many

CDR3 protein: CASSRGLAGYNEQYF
D gene: TRBD2
V gene: TRBV5-8
J gene: TRBJ2-7
clone size: many

CDR3 protein: CAWTPRWREFGNTIYF
D gene: -
V gene: TRBV30
J gene: TRBJ1-3
clone size: many

CDR3 protein: CASTPRGRTYEQYF
D gene: -
V gene: TRBV27
J gene: TRBJ2-7
clone size: many

CDR3 protein: CASSFRTGDTGELFF
D gene: TRBD1
V gene: TRBV7-3
J gene: TRBJ2-2
clone size: many

CDR3 protein: CASGHQETQYF
D gene: -
V gene: TRBV19
J gene: TRBJ2-5
clone size: many

CDR3 protein: CASSLEVGSTPSGANVLTF
D gene: -
V gene: TRBV12-3/TRBV12-4
J gene: TRBJ2-6
clone size: many

CDR3 protein: CSVERLDRNYNYGYTF
D gene: TRBD1
V gene: TRBV29-1
J gene: TRBJ1-2
clone size: many

CDR3 protein: CAWSVNSPGYTF
D gene: -
V gene: TRBV30
J gene: TRBJ1-2
clone size: many

CDR3 protein: CASTGERPTDTQYF
D gene: -
V gene: TRBV19
J gene: TRBJ2-3
clone size: many

CDR3 protein: CASSPRQGFTEAFF
D gene: TRBD1
V gene: TRBV7-9
J gene: TRBJ1-1
clone size: few

CDR3 protein: CASTLVGSGERGYTF
D gene: -
V gene: TRBV5-8
J gene: TRBJ1-2
clone size: many

CDR3 protein: CASSLAGPYEQYF
D gene: -
V gene: TRBV11-3
J gene: TRBJ2-7
clone size: many

CDR3 protein: CASSLGAGVSETQHF
D gene: TRBD2
V gene: TRBV7-9
J gene: TRBJ2-5
clone size: few

CDR3 protein: CASSRPPTANTEALF
D gene: -
V gene: TRBV7-2
J gene: TRBJ1-1
clone size: -

CDR3 protein: CASSEGPGNTIYF
D gene: -
V gene: TRBV6-1
J gene: TRBJ1-3
clone size: once

CDR3 protein: CASSIQWGTKETQYF
D gene: -
V gene: TRBV27
J gene: TRBJ2-5
clone size: few

CDR3 protein: CASSPGTVSSYEQYF
D gene: TRBD1
V gene: TRBV7-2
J gene: TRBJ2-7
clone size: many

CDR3 protein: CASSAGGGYEKLFF
D gene: -
V gene: TRBV6-5
J gene: TRBJ1-4
clone size: many

CDR3 protein: CSVSGVYEQYF
D gene: -
V gene: TRBV20-1
J gene: TRBJ2-7
clone size: many

CDR3 protein: CASERTYQETQYF
D gene: -
V gene: TRBV2
J gene: TRBJ2-5
clone size: -

CDR3 protein: CASSLTGTGVPNYGYTF
D gene: TRBD1
V gene: TRBV19
J gene: TRBJ1-2
clone size: many

CDR3 protein: CASGFEGLGYTF
D gene: -
V gene: TRBV12-5
J gene: TRBJ1-2
clone size: -

CDR3 protein: CSEGPGRGVKDTQYF
D gene: TRBD2
V gene: TRBV20-1
J gene: TRBJ2-3
clone size: -

CDR3 protein: CASSNLAGGRGTQYF
D gene: TRBD2
V gene: TRBV3-1
J gene: TRBJ2-3
clone size: many

CDR3 protein: CATLTQGNYGYTF
D gene: -
V gene: TRBV19
J gene: TRBJ1-2
clone size: -

CDR3 protein: CASIRRDLATGELFF
D gene: -
V gene: TRBV6-1
J gene: TRBJ2-2
clone size: few

CDR3 protein: CASSVDITGELFF
D gene: -
V gene: TRBV9
J gene: TRBJ2-2
clone size: many

CDR3 protein: CASSGTGGGIGETQYF
D gene: TRBD1
V gene: TRBV7-6
J gene: TRBJ2-5
clone size: -

CDR3 protein: CASSLTSGRTHEQYF
D gene: TRBD2
V gene: TRBV5-1
J gene: TRBJ2-3
clone size: -

CDR3 protein: CATSRAISPNEQFF
D gene: -
V gene: TRBV15
J gene: TRBJ2-1
clone size: many

CDR3 protein: CASSEGGSYNSPLHF
D gene: -
V gene: TRBV25-1
J gene: TRBJ1-6
clone size: few

CDR3 protein: CAIREGNSPLHF
D gene: -
V gene: TRBV10-3
J gene: TRBJ1-6
clone size: few

CDR3 protein: CASSFQGGDAEAFF
D gene: TRBD1
V gene: TRBV5-1
J gene: TRBJ1-1
clone size: -

CDR3 protein: CASSVAPSGNTIYF
D gene: -
V gene: TRBV9
J gene: TRBJ1-3
clone size: many

CDR3 protein: CASSLAGGFSGANVLTF
D gene: -
V gene: TRBV5-1
J gene: TRBJ2-6
clone size: many

CDR3 protein: CASSFAPQALHGYTF
D gene: -
V gene: TRBV11-2
J gene: TRBJ1-2
clone size: -

CDR3 protein: CASSRGRDGNQPQHF
D gene: -
V gene: TRBV6-5
J gene: TRBJ1-5
clone size: many

CDR3 protein: CASSHSGTGGSDYGYTF
D gene: TRBD1
V gene: TRBV6-6
J gene: TRBJ1-2
clone size: many

CDR3 protein: CASSVEGAGTDTQYF
D gene: TRBD1
V gene: TRBV2
J gene: TRBJ2-3
clone size: -

CDR3 protein: CASSLAPGPSYEQYF
D gene: -
V gene: TRBV11-2
J gene: TRBJ2-7
clone size: many

CDR3 protein: CASSVGRVDEKLVF
D gene: -
V gene: TRBV7-9
J gene: TRBJ1-4
clone size: -

CDR3 protein: CASSQDRGQSVDTQYF
D gene: TRBD1
V gene: TRBV4-2
J gene: TRBJ2-3
clone size: many

CDR3 protein: CASSEAPGSHEQCF
D gene: -
V gene: TRBV6-1
J gene: TRBJ2-7
clone size: -

CDR3 protein: CASSLRTSGYTGELFF
D gene: TRBD2
V gene: TRBV11-3
J gene: TRBJ2-2
clone size: many

CDR3 protein: CASSSKLVTSGSTQYF
D gene: TRBD2
V gene: TRBV28
J gene: TRBJ2-3
clone size: -

CDR3 protein: CASSLMDRGRTDTQYF
D gene: TRBD1
V gene: TRBV5-5
J gene: TRBJ2-3
clone size: -

CDR3 protein: CASSTPSGIHETQYF
D gene: TRBD2
V gene: TRBV5-1
J gene: TRBJ2-5
clone size: -

CDR3 protein: CASSEARPGQGNSEQFF
D gene: TRBD1
V gene: TRBV6-1
J gene: TRBJ2-1
clone size: many

CDR3 protein: CASSQVPSSGSTDTQYF
D gene: TRBD2
V gene: TRBV4-1
J gene: TRBJ2-3
clone size: many

CDR3 protein: CATSYSVYNEQFF
D gene: -
V gene: TRBV24-1
J gene: TRBJ2-1
clone size: many

CDR3 protein: CASSLRQGATGELFF
D gene: -
V gene: TRBV11-3
J gene: TRBJ2-2
clone size: many

CDR3 protein: CASSLDMTSGTSGANVLTF
D gene: TRBD2
V gene: TRBV11-2
J gene: TRBJ2-6
clone size: -